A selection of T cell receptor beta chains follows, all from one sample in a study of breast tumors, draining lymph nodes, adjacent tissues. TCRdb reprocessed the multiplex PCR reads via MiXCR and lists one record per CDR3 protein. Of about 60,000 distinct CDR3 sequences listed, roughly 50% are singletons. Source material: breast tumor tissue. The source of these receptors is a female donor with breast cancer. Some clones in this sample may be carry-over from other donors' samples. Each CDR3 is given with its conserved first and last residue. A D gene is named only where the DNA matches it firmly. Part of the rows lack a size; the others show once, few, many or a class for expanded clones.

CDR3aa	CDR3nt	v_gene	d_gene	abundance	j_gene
CASRTGTEVGEQYF	TGTGCCAGTAGGACAGGAACAGAGGTGGGCGAGCAGTACTTC	TRBV19	-	-	TRBJ2-7
CASRHSQGDQPQHF	TGTGCCAGCCGCCATAGTCAGGGGGATCAGCCCCAGCATTTT	TRBV19	TRBD1	-	TRBJ1-5
CSARDRGRNEQYF	TGCAGTGCGCGGGACAGGGGGAGAAACGAGCAGTACTTC	TRBV20-1	TRBD1	-	TRBJ2-7
CASSDWAPEGETQYF	TGTGCCAGCAGTGATTGGGCCCCAGAGGGAGAGACCCAGTACTTC	TRBV2	-	many	TRBJ2-5
CAASQPQHF	TGTGCGGCCTCTCAGCCCCAGCATTTT	TRBV6-1	-	many	TRBJ1-5
CSLTGSWSYEQYF	TGCAGCTTGACAGGGAGTTGGTCCTACGAGCAGTACTTC	TRBV29-1	TRBD1	-	TRBJ2-7
CASSPGLAGAGGNTIYF	TGTGCCAGCAGCCCAGGACTAGCGGGGGCTGGTGGAAACACCATATATTTT	TRBV28	-	-	TRBJ1-3
CASSVAGASSYEQYF	TGCGCCAGCAGCGTCGCCGGTGCTAGCTCCTACGAGCAGTACTTC	TRBV4-1	-	-	TRBJ2-7
CASRGGGGGDEQYF	TGTGCCAGCAGGGGAGGGGGAGGGGGCGACGAGCAGTACTTC	TRBV12-3/TRBV12-4	-	-	TRBJ2-7
CAAAGQATNEKLFF	TGTGCCGCAGCGGGACAAGCAACTAATGAAAAACTGTTTTTT	TRBV19	-	many	TRBJ1-4
CASSWQGRTDTQYF	TGTGCCAGCAGCTGGCAGGGGAGAACAGATACGCAGTATTTT	TRBV7-2	-	-	TRBJ2-3
CATSDRTTSGGPLDTQYF	TGTGCCACCAGTGATCGCACCACTAGCGGGGGACCCCTTGATACGCAGTATTTT	TRBV24-1	TRBD2	-	TRBJ2-3
CASTLGTGHNYGYTF	TGTGCCAGCACCTTAGGGACAGGGCACAACTATGGCTACACCTTC	TRBV13	TRBD1	once	TRBJ1-2
CASSLLANGGDRSNQPQHF	TGTGCCAGCAGCTTACTGGCGAACGGGGGGGACAGGAGCAATCAGCCCCAGCATTTT	TRBV5-5	TRBD1	-	TRBJ1-5
CASHGSRVNTGELFF	TGTGCCAGTCATGGGTCCAGGGTGAATACCGGGGAGCTGTTTTTT	TRBV2	-	-	TRBJ2-2
CASSFRDSQDTQSF	TGTGCCAGCAGCTTCCGGGACTCTCAAGATACCCAGTCCTTC	TRBV9	-	many	TRBJ2-5
CASSLGSSGEKLFF	TGTGCCAGCAGCTTAGGCTCTAGCGGGGAAAAACTGTTTTTT	TRBV13	-	-	TRBJ1-4
CASSDPTGSHEQYF	TGTGCCAGCAGTGACCCGACAGGGTCCCACGAGCAGTACTTC	TRBV2	TRBD1	-	TRBJ2-7
CSATSSGGSTDTQYF	TGCAGTGCCACCTCTAGCGGGGGGTCCACAGATACGCAGTATTTT	TRBV20-1	TRBD2	-	TRBJ2-3
CASMGLRGPYEQYF	TGTGCCAGCATGGGGCTACGGGGACCGTACGAGCAGTACTTC	TRBV2	-	-	TRBJ2-7
CASSFYICSASREKLFF	-	TRBV7-9	-	-	TRBJ1-4
CASSLGRARWGQYF	TGTGCCAGCAGCTTAGGCCGGGCTCGATGGGGGCAGTATTTT	TRBV13	-	-	TRBJ2-3
CASSEAGWQGGTDTQYF	TGTGCCAGCAGTGAAGCCGGGTGGCAGGGAGGGACAGATACGCAGTATTTT	TRBV6-1	TRBD2	many	TRBJ2-3
CASSLGGGLAVTGELFF	TGTGCCAGCAGCTTAGGGGGAGGACTAGCGGTTACCGGGGAGCTGTTTTTT	TRBV11-2	TRBD2	-	TRBJ2-2
CASSFLRGGELFF	TGTGCCAGCAGCTTTTTGAGAGGCGGGGAGCTGTTTTTT	TRBV7-6	-	many	TRBJ2-2
CASSLAIREKLFF	TGCGCCAGCAGCTTGGCCATACGTGAAAAACTGTTTTTT	TRBV5-1	-	-	TRBJ1-4
CASSLMGHPSDEQYF	TGCGCCAGCAGCTTGATGGGACACCCCTCCGACGAGCAGTACTTC	TRBV5-1	-	once	TRBJ2-7
CSARVRGGDSYNEQFF	TGCAGTGCTAGAGTCAGGGGCGGTGATTCCTACAATGAGCAGTTCTTC	TRBV20-1	-	medium-sized	TRBJ2-1
CSARRGVAGTTIYF	TGCAGTGCTAGACGGGGGGTTGCTGGAACCACCATATATTTT	TRBV20-1	-	-	TRBJ1-3